Below, one TCR beta chain is given with its context. The data were taken from a study of blood T cell repertoires in COVID-19. Overall study context: Donors in the United States, Italy and Spain gave samples during acute or convalescent COVID-19. The analysed material was cDNA or gDNA that came from T cells, B-cell-depleted T cells, or PBMCs.

The CDR3 has 15 residues. The V and J ends lost 2 bases and 7 bases respectively, with 13 bases between them. Germline loops: CDR1 SGDLS, CDR2 YYNGEE. In the authors' workflow: Cell counts per sample came from amplifying reference gene primers. Clones were sequenced by immunoSEQ multiplex PCR, and TCRdb holds only the in-frame ones, with some missing. D and trimming were read from the DNA, whereas the V and J calls and clone size are those reported in that table. The table has about 150,000 clones, roughly nine tenths seen once. Sequencing input: peripheral blood. The chain couples TRBV9 to TRBJ1-6; no reliable D call. The sequence was collected from a middle-aged man with acute or convalescent COVID-19. The CDR3 spells CASSVSVGGNSPLHF. Written as DNA, the CDR3 is TGTGCCAGCAGCGTCAGTGTGGGAGGCAATTCACCCCTCCACTTT.